This is a list of T cell receptor beta chains from one sample in a study of tumor-infiltrating lymphocytes in primary liver carcinoma. TCRdb redid the calling of the multiplex PCR reads with MiXCR, one entry per CDR3 protein. Of around 330,000 distinct CDR3 sequences listed, approximately 58% are singletons. Sequenced sample: peripheral blood. The receptor source for this set is a woman aged 30 to 39 with primary liver carcinoma and hepatitis B virus infection. Both conserved end residues are part of each CDR3. The order of the fields is V gene, D gene, clone size, J gene, CDR3 protein, CDR3 DNA. D genes are given only for firm matches. Clone size is given for some rows only: seen once, a few or many times, or a class if the clone is expanded.

>TRBV12-3/TRBV12-4|TRBD2|few|TRBJ2-2
CASSRRAGRAVPGELFF
TGTGCCAGCAGCCGGAGGGCCGGGAGGGCCGTCCCCGGGGAGCTGTTTTTT
>TRBV12-3/TRBV12-4|TRBD1|once|TRBJ1-2
CTSSLLQGVGGYTF
TGTACCAGCAGTTTACTACAGGGGGTGGGTGGCTACACCTTC
>TRBV7-8|-|-|TRBJ1-3
CASSLAYGLAGNTIYF
TGTGCCAGCAGCTTAGCGTACGGCCTTGCGGGAAACACCATATATTTT
>TRBV12-3/TRBV12-4|-|many|TRBJ1-5
CASSFNRNQPQHF
TGTGCCAGCAGTTTTAACAGGAATCAGCCCCAGCATTTT
>TRBV11-2|-|many|TRBJ1-1
CASSKEAMNTEAFF
TGTGCCAGCAGCAAAGAGGCTATGAACACTGAAGCTTTCTTT
>TRBV24-1|-|-|TRBJ2-1
CATSDAPGLDPLSSYNEQFF
TGTGCCACCAGTGACGCGCCGGGACTCGACCCTCTTAGCTCCTACAATGAGCAGTTCTTC
>TRBV5-5|-|once|TRBJ1-5
CASSSLGGGGSQPQHF
TGTGCCAGCAGCTCCCTTGGCGGGGGTGGCAGTCAGCCCCAGCATTTT
>TRBV24-1|-|many|TRBJ2-7
CATAGDSPHHEQYF
TGTGCCACCGCCGGAGACAGCCCTCACCACGAGCAGTACTTC
>TRBV6-5|-|few|TRBJ1-4
CASSYSREREKLFF
TGTGCCAGCAGTTACTCGAGGGAGCGAGAAAAACTGTTTTTT
>TRBV5-5|-|-|TRBJ2-3
CASSLDHGFGSDTQYF
TGTGCCAGCAGCTTGGACCATGGCTTCGGGTCAGATACGCAGTATTTT
>TRBV14|-|once|TRBJ2-5
CARSHSGVTQYF
TGTGCCCGCAGCCACAGTGGGGTGACCCAGTACTTC
>TRBV15|TRBD2|-|TRBJ2-1
CATSRDLAGRNEQFF
TGTGCCACCAGCAGAGATTTAGCGGGAAGGAATGAGCAGTTCTTC
>TRBV11-2|-|-|TRBJ1-4
CASSLSGRDHEKLFF
TGTGCCAGCAGCTTAAGCGGCCGGGACCATGAAAAACTGTTTTTT
>TRBV6-6|-|many|TRBJ1-2
CASSRQTGPEVGYTF
TGTGCCAGCAGTAGACAGACAGGTCCGGAGGTAGGCTACACCTTC
>TRBV11-2|TRBD2|-|TRBJ2-5
CADSKIAGSEETQYF
TGTGCCGACAGTAAAATAGCGGGAAGCGAGGAGACCCAGTACTTC
>TRBV6-6|-|-|TRBJ2-7
CASRTGQNLPWQYF
TGTGCCAGCAGAACCGGACAGAATCTACCCTGGCAGTACTTC
>TRBV28|-|-|TRBJ2-7
CASSPRGATYEQYF
TGTGCCAGCAGTCCCCGGGGTGCCACCTACGAGCAGTACTTC
>TRBV6-2/TRBV6-3|-|-|TRBJ2-5
CASSYSGESETQYF
TGCGCCAGCAGTTACTCGGGAGAGTCGGAGACCCAGTACTTC
>TRBV28|-|once|TRBJ1-2
CASSGATSANYGYTF
TGTGCCAGCAGCGGGGCGACCTCAGCTAACTATGGCTACACCTTC
>TRBV19|-|-|TRBJ2-1
CASSIGGTLSSYNEQFF
TGTGCCAGTAGTATAGGGGGGACCTTAAGCTCCTACAATGAGCAGTTCTTC
>TRBV6-4|-|-|TRBJ2-5
CASSDSRVIQETQYF
TGTGCCAGCAGTGACTCGAGGGTGATCCAAGAGACCCAGTACTTC
>TRBV5-4|TRBD1|-|TRBJ1-2
CASSPGTDAYGYTF
TGTGCCAGCAGTCCCGGGACAGACGCCTATGGCTACACCTTC
>TRBV7-8|TRBD2|few|TRBJ2-2
CASSLTSGNTGELFF
TGTGCCAGCAGCTTAACTAGCGGAAATACCGGGGAGCTGTTTTTT
>TRBV5-4|TRBD1|-|TRBJ1-2
CASSQGAPYGYTF
TGTGCCAGCAGCCAGGGGGCCCCCTATGGCTACACCTTC
>TRBV7-9|-|-|TRBJ2-7
CASSPQGTHEQYF
TGTGCCAGCAGCCCTCAGGGGACGCACGAGCAGTACTTC
>TRBV7-8|-|-|TRBJ2-7
CVSSPTGLDEQYF
TGTGTCAGCAGCCCTACAGGGTTGGACGAACAGTACTTC
>TRBV6-6|TRBD1|many|TRBJ2-6
CASSYSDRAGANVLTF
TGTGCCAGCAGTTACTCCGACAGGGCAGGGGCCAACGTCCTGACTTTC
>TRBV29-1|TRBD2|-|TRBJ2-2
CSVAGLAATNTGELFF
TGTAGCGTTGCGGGACTAGCGGCAACGAACACTGGGGAGCTGTTTTTT
>TRBV12-3/TRBV12-4|-|once|TRBJ2-7
CASCPDPFGQYF
TGTGCTAGCTGCCCAGACCCGTTCGGGCAGTACTTC
>TRBV6-2/TRBV6-3|TRBD2|-|TRBJ2-1
CANSFVSGRGSYNEQLF
TGTGCCAACAGTTTCGTTAGCGGGAGGGGCTCCTACAATGAGCAGTTATTC
>TRBV6-6|-|-|TRBJ1-1
CASSYSGAGRETDAFF
TGTGCCAGCAGTTACTCGGGGGCAGGGCGCGAAACTGATGCTTTCTTT
>TRBV11-3|-|many|TRBJ2-6
CASSFQSGANVLTF
TGTGCCAGCAGCTTCCAGTCTGGGGCCAACGTCCTGACTTTC
>TRBV7-4|-|-|TRBJ2-7
CVSSPPESDYEQYF
TGTGTCAGCAGCCCACCAGAGAGCGACTACGAGCAGTACTTC
>TRBV28|-|-|TRBJ2-6
CASMRVPGANVLTF
TGTGCCAGCATGAGGGTTCCTGGGGCCAACGTCCTGACTTTC
>TRBV5-1|-|-|TRBJ2-2
CVSGPANTGELFF
TGCGTCAGCGGCCCAGCGAACACCGGGGAGCTGTTTTTT
>TRBV6-5|TRBD1|many|TRBJ1-3
CASSLNRGSGNTIYF
TGTGCCAGCAGCCTTAACAGGGGCTCTGGAAACACCATATATTTT
>TRBV5-1|-|few|TRBJ2-1
CASSSFSLSYNEQFF
TGCGCCAGCAGCTCCTTTAGTCTTTCCTACAATGAGCAGTTCTTC
>TRBV6-6|-|-|TRBJ2-7
CASNIGAYEQYF
TGTGCCAGCAACATAGGCGCCTACGAGCAGTACTTC
>TRBV11-3|-|-|TRBJ2-1
CASSSRSASEQFF
TGTGCGAGCAGCTCCCGAAGTGCAAGTGAGCAGTTCTTC
>TRBV4-1|-|-|TRBJ2-4
CASSLEMNRDTSRWYF
TGCGCCAGCAGCCTAGAGATGAATAGGGACACGAGCAGGTGGTACTTC
>TRBV6-2/TRBV6-3|-|many|TRBJ2-7
CASSYTTPYEQYF
TGTGCCAGCAGTTACACGACTCCCTACGAGCAGTACTTC
>TRBV12-3/TRBV12-4|-|many|TRBJ2-1
CASSLRQGKHNEQFF
TGTGCCAGCAGTTTAAGGCAGGGTAAACACAATGAGCAGTTCTTC
>TRBV4-3|-|-|TRBJ2-2
CASRQGVQRHTGELFF
TGCGCCAGCAGACAAGGGGTCCAGAGGCACACCGGGGAGCTGTTTTTT
>TRBV29-1|-|-|TRBJ2-7
CSVGRGSYEQYF
-
>TRBV4-1|-|-|TRBJ2-4
CASSPSQGAKNIQYF
TGCGCCAGCAGCCCTTCTCAGGGAGCCAAAAACATTCAGTACTTC
>TRBV4-2|TRBD2|-|TRBJ2-1
CASSLDPTSGLSNEQFF
TGTGCCAGCAGCTTAGATCCGACTAGCGGGTTGAGTAATGAGCAGTTCTTC
>TRBV7-9|-|-|TRBJ1-2
CASSLATQIYGYTF
TGTGCCAGCAGCTTAGCGACCCAGATCTATGGCTACACCTTC
>TRBV11-2|TRBD1|many|TRBJ2-1
CASSSIRDRGRNEQFF
TGTGCCAGCAGCTCGATCCGGGACAGGGGCCGGAATGAGCAGTTCTTC
>TRBV6-5|-|once|TRBJ1-4
CPSSRTGTPAIFPNEKLFF
TGTCCCAGCAGCAGAACCGGGACACCGGCAATTTTCCCAAATGAAAAACTGTTTTTT
>TRBV4-1|-|-|TRBJ1-2
CASSQVGGRNYGYTF
TGCGCCAGCAGCCAAGTTGGCGGGCGGAACTATGGCTACACCTTC
>TRBV11-2|TRBD2|-|TRBJ2-1
CASALPGTSGRGEKFF
TGTGCCAGCGCCCTCCCCGGGACTAGCGGGAGAGGTGAGAAGTTCTTC
>TRBV6-2/TRBV6-3|-|once|TRBJ1-5
CASSSVWVQPQHF
TGTGCCAGCAGTTCGGTTTGGGTGCAGCCCCAGCATTTT
>TRBV6-5|-|few|TRBJ2-7
CASSLGPRGWATSYEQYF
TGTGCCAGCAGTCTAGGGCCCCGTGGCTGGGCAACCTCCTACGAGCAGTACTTC
>TRBV30|-|few|TRBJ2-7
CAWNKRASYEQYF
TGTGCCTGGAACAAACGGGCCTCCTACGAGCAGTACTTC